The 25 T cell receptor beta chains below all came from one sample that was sequenced in a study of control samples from healthy donors and cancer patients. Measured with immunoSEQ multiplex PCR; TCRdb has only the in-frame clones, and not every one. The sample consists of about 96,000 clones, 90% to 95% of them appearing once. Specimen: blood. The receptors here all came from a man younger than 30 in good health.

The rearrangement links TRBV6-5 to TRBJ2-5; 12 nucleotides match TRBD2. Germline V gene sequence: CDR1 MNHEY, CDR2 SVGAGI. Trimming took 4 bases from V and 5 from J; bases not matched to a gene: 2. The CDR3 contains 14 residues. The CDR3 protein is CASSSGTSGETQYF. The CDR3, as DNA: TGTGCCAGCAGTTCCGGGACTAGCGGGGAGACCCAGTACTTC.

The chain couples TRBV11-2 to TRBJ2-7; perhaps D is TRBD1 or TRBD2 (5 bases each). The CDR3 loop spans 15 amino acids. V was pared by 5 bases and J by 3 bases, with 17 bases between. Germline loops: CDR1 SGHAT, CDR2 FQNNGV. The CDR3: CASSPTRGSFYEQYF. Written as DNA, the CDR3 is TGTGCCAGCAGCCCTACTCGGGGCTCCTTCTACGAGCAGTACTTC.

The chain carries TRBV12-3 or TRBV12-4 and TRBJ2-7; D gene unclear. The CDR3 sequence is 12 residues long. The V gene lost 3 bases and the J gene lost 4 bases, with 7 bases spanning the gap. CDR3 in DNA: TGTGCCAGCAGTTTGGGATATTACGAGCAGTACTTC. This encodes CASSLGYYEQYF.

The J gene is TRBJ1-1, the V gene TRBV5-6; D gene uncertain. Germline values: CDR1 SGHDT, CDR2 YYEEEE. The V and J ends lost 1 base and 0 bases respectively, with 7 bases between them. This CDR3 comprises 14 residues. CDR3 in DNA: TGTGCCAGCAGCTTGCCGTATTTGAACACTGAAGCTTTCTTT. It codes for CASSLPYLNTEAFF.

V usage is TRBV9 and J usage is TRBJ1-1; tentatively, D is TRBD1 (5 bases). The V end lost 1 base, the J end lost 5 bases, and 15 bases lay between the germline ends. This CDR3 spans 15 amino acids. Looked up from germline, CDR1 is SGDLS and CDR2 is YYNGEE. Here the CDR3 DNA reads TGTGCCAGCAGCGTATCGGGGGTTAGGGTGACTGAAGCTTTCTTT. Amino acids: CASSVSGVRVTEAFF. Based on the CDR3 plus reference TRBV9 and TRBJ1-1, the full variable domain is DSGVTQTPKHLITATGQRVTLRCSPRSGDLSVYWYQQSLDQGLQFLIQYYNGEERAKGNILERFSAQQFPDLHSELNLSSLELGDSALYFCASSVSGVRVTEAFFGQGTRLTVV.

The chain joins TRBV5-6 to TRBJ1-6, with 10 bases matching TRBD1. This CDR3 has 14 amino acids. Trimming removed 4 bases from V and 10 bases from J; junction bases left unmatched: 5. Looked up from germline, CDR1 is SGHDT and CDR2 is YYEEEE. The chain's CDR3 is CASSRGTGVSPLHF. CDR3 DNA sequence: TGTGCCAGCAGCCGAGGGACAGGGGTATCACCCCTCCACTTT.

This chain connects TRBV18 to TRBJ2-7, with D perhaps TRBD1 (5 bases). The CDR3 covers 14 residues. Between the trimmed V and J ends, which lost 1 base and 2 bases, there was a span of 9 bases. Germline V gene sequence: CDR1 KGHSH, CDR2 LQKENI. The CDR3 loop is CASSPRQGTYEQYF. The CDR3 nucleotides are TGTGCCAGCTCACCACGGCAGGGAACCTACGAGCAGTACTTC. The whole variable domain, remainder taken from reference TRBV18 and TRBJ2-7, is NAGVMQNPRHLVRRRGQEARLRCSPMKGHSHVYWYRQLPEEGLKFMVYLQKENIIDESGMPKERFSAEFPKEGPSILRIQQVVRGDSAAYFCASSPRQGTYEQYFGPGTRLTVT.

This chain links TRBV5-5 with TRBJ2-1; TRBD2 matches at 11 bases. V trimming: 3 bases; J trimming: 4 bases; junction bases outside the gene matches: 3. The CDR3 loop spans 15 amino acids. CDR1 SGHKS and CDR2 YYEKEE come from the germline V gene (reference sequence). The CDR3 region is CASSSLAGAYNEQFF. The CDR3 DNA follows: TGTGCCAGCAGCTCACTAGCGGGAGCTTACAATGAGCAGTTCTTC.

The chain combines TRBV3-1 (or the pseudogene TRBV3-2) with TRBJ1-1; D remains ambiguous. This CDR3 is built from 14 residues. V lost 3 bases, J lost 2 bases, and 10 bases lay in between. Germline V gene sequence: CDR1 LGHDT, CDR2 YNNKEL (reference sequence). CDR3 DNA sequence: TGTGCCAGCAGCCATCGATCGATTAACACTGAAGCTTTCTTT. Its translation: CASSHRSINTEAFF.

This chain joins TRBV5-6 and TRBJ1-1; possible D gene TRBD1, 6 bases. In germline, CDR1 is SGHDT, CDR2 YYEEEE. V dropped 4 bases and J dropped 3 bases, with 16 bases sitting between them. The CDR3 consists of 15 residues. The CDR3 protein is CASSRGTQRDTEAFF. The CDR3, as DNA: TGTGCCAGCAGCCGCGGGACACAGAGGGACACTGAAGCTTTCTTT.

This clone has just one count. The V call is TRBV6-5, the J call TRBJ2-7, with 8 bases that match TRBD1. The CDR3 has 15 amino acids. Trimming cost V 8 bases and J 2 bases; bases outside gene matches: 11. Germline V gene lookup returns CDR1 MNHEY and CDR2 SVGAGI. CDR3 bases: TGTGCCAGCTATGGACCGGGACAGGATACCTACGAGCAGTACTTC. This codes for CASYGPGQDTYEQYF.

This chain links TRBV4-1 with TRBJ2-1; TRBD2 aligns across 11 bases. The junction had 8 bases not matched to a gene; V was cut back by 4 bases and J by 6 bases. Germline assignment: CDR1 MGHRA and CDR2 YSYEKL. The CDR3 has 16 amino acids. The CDR3 region has the DNA TGCGCCAGCAGCCTCCCCGGGACTAGCGGAAGCAATGAGCAGTTCTTC. It yields the protein CASSLPGTSGSNEQFF.

J is TRBJ1-1 and V is TRBV12-3 or TRBV12-4; no reliable D call. This CDR3 has 11 amino acids. V was shortened by 6 bases and J by 7 bases, with 9 bases between the two germline ends. CDR3 amino acids: CASRLDSEAFF. The DNA for the CDR3 is TGTGCCAGCAGGCTGGATAGTGAAGCTTTCTTT.

The count of this clone is one. The chain combines TRBV7-2 with TRBJ2-1, with TRBD2 matching over 10 bases. Germline CDR1 and CDR2: SGHTA and FQGNSA. The CDR3 runs to 17 residues. J gave up 2 bases and V 1 base, and 5 bases lay outside the gene matches. The CDR3 loop is CASSLGGSGRAYNEQFF. The CDR3 DNA follows: TGTGCCAGCAGCTTAGGGGGGAGCGGGAGGGCCTACAATGAGCAGTTCTTC.

The rearrangement joins TRBV5-1 to TRBJ1-5, with a tentative D call TRBD1 (6 bases). The V end was cut by 4 bases, the J end by 7 bases, with 15 bases between. CDR3 length: 14 residues. Per germline, CDR1 SGHRS and CDR2 YFSETQ. Written as DNA, the CDR3 is TGCGCCAGCAGCCTATCTGGGGGGGGCCAGCCCCAGCATTTT. This gives the protein CASSLSGGGQPQHF.

This sequence joins TRBV5-1 and TRBJ2-2; the D is unclear. V was pared by 0 bases and J by 4 bases, with 10 bases between. The CDR3 runs to 15 residues. CDR1 and CDR2 (germline): SGHRS, YFSETQ. The CDR3 nucleotides are TGCGCCAGCAGCTTGGATTTGGACCCCACCGGGGAGCTGTTTTTT. Protein: CASSLDLDPTGELFF.

The rearrangement joins TRBV5-1 to TRBJ1-1, with 7 bases matching TRBD1. V was clipped by 0 bases and J by 4 bases; unmatched bases: 6. The germline CDR1 and CDR2 sequences are SGHRS and YFSETQ. There are 15 residues in the CDR3. The CDR3 DNA sequence: TGCGCCAGCAGCTTGGGTTTCAGGGGGAGCACTGAAGCTTTCTTT. This encodes CASSLGFRGSTEAFF.

The rearrangement links TRBV5-1 to TRBJ2-1; D is ambiguous. Per germline, CDR1 SGHRS and CDR2 YFSETQ. V lost 7 bases and J 5 bases, leaving 13 bases between the germline ends. The CDR3 is 13 amino acids. For the CDR3, the DNA is TGCGCCAGCTCTCCACAAGGAAACAATGAGCAGTTCTTC. This codes for CASSPQGNNEQFF.

The CDR3 bases are TGCAGCGTTGAGCGGAGGATGAACACTGAAGCTTTCTTT. It specifies CSVERRMNTEAFF. The rearrangement uses TRBV29-1 and TRBJ1-1; D not certain. The V end lost 3 bases, the J end lost 0 bases, and 8 bases lay between the germline ends. The germline V gene encodes CDR1 SQVTM and CDR2 ANQGSEA. The CDR3 spans 13 residues.

The chain combines TRBV30 with TRBJ1-1, with D possibly being TRBD1 (6 bases). The germline V gene has CDR1 GTSNPN and CDR2 SVGIG (reference sequence). Trimming took 3 bases from V and 5 from J, leaving 13 bases between them. The CDR3 has 13 residues. CDR3 nucleotides: TGTGCCTGGAGCGGGGGGGCTGGGACTGAAGCTTTCTTT. Translating it yields CAWSGGAGTEAFF.

The chain carries TRBV3-1 (or the pseudogene TRBV3-2) and TRBJ1-6; D gene unclear. The CDR3 covers 15 residues. The germline V gene encodes CDR1 LGHDT and CDR2 YNNKEL (reference sequence). The ends were cut back, 1 base at V and 3 bases at J, with 7 bases in the middle. CDR3 DNA sequence: TGTGCCAGCAGCCAAGGAATTCTCTATAATTCACCCCTCCACTTT. It is translated as CASSQGILYNSPLHF.

The chain links TRBV9 to TRBJ1-1; D remains ambiguous. The CDR3 extends over 14 amino acids. The germline CDR1 and CDR2 sequences are SGDLS and YYNGEE. Trimming took off 4 bases at V and 8 bases at J, with 18 bases between the two ends. CDR3 sequence (DNA): TGTGCCAGCAGCAAAAAGTCCGCTGGCGGCGAAGCTTTCTTT. Translated, it gives CASSKKSAGGEAFF. The full variable domain, its missing parts supplied by reference TRBV9 and TRBJ1-1, is DSGVTQTPKHLITATGQRVTLRCSPRSGDLSVYWYQQSLDQGLQFLIQYYNGEERAKGNILERFSAQQFPDLHSELNLSSLELGDSALYFCASSKKSAGGEAFFGQGTRLTVV.

This clone has only a few counts. The chain is built from TRBV2 and TRBJ2-1, with 9 bases lining up with TRBD2. The germline V gene has CDR1 SNHLY and CDR2 FYNNEI. The V segment lost 6 bases and the J segment 0 bases; nucleotides outside the gene matches: 3. This CDR3 contains 15 residues. CDR3 in DNA: TGTGCCAGCAGCCTAGCGGGGACCTCCTACAATGAGCAGTTCTTC. This gives the protein CASSLAGTSYNEQFF. Together with reference TRBV2 and TRBJ2-1, the CDR3 gives the full variable domain: EPEVTQTPSHQVTQMGQEVILRCVPISNHLYFYWYRQILGQKVEFLVSFYNNEISEKSEIFDDQFSVERPDGSNFTLKIRSTKLEDSAMYFCASSLAGTSYNEQFFGPGTRLTVL.

This clone was detected once. CDR3 coding DNA: TGTGCCAGCACCCAGGACAGGGGTTTGGATGGCTACACCTTC. Its protein product is CASTQDRGLDGYTF. The V call is TRBV6-5, the J call TRBJ1-2; 9 nucleotides line up with TRBD1. J lost 6 bases, V lost 7 bases, and 9 bases had no gene match. Germline CDR1 and CDR2: MNHEY and SVGAGI. The CDR3 is made up of 14 amino acids.

The chain couples TRBV19 to TRBJ2-1; the match to TRBD2 covers 10 bases. The CDR3 totals 15 residues. CDR1 is LNHDA and CDR2 is SQIVND in the germline V gene (reference sequence). J gave up 8 bases and V 3 bases, and 7 bases lay outside the gene matches. The CDR3 DNA reads TGTGCCAGTAGTATTGCACTAGCGGGACTGCATGAGCAGTTCTTC. Translating it yields CASSIALAGLHEQFF.